The rows below give T cell receptor beta chains drawn from one sample of a study of Ad26.COV2.S vaccination and SARS-CoV-2 variants. Repertoires were generated with immunoSEQ multiplex PCR, while TCRdb's copy carries only in-frame clones and drops some. The sample carries about 350,000 clones, 80% to 90% recorded once. The sample here was peripheral blood, taken in a trial of Ad26.COV2.S vaccine versus placebo. The origin of the receptors is a person aged 18 to 65 who received the Ad26.COV2.S COVID-19 vaccine or a placebo. CDR3s include the opening cysteine and the closing phenylalanine or tryptophan. A D gene is named only where the DNA matches it firmly. Size is stated for part of the rows, as once, few or many counts, or as a class when the clone is expanded.

v_call	j_call	clone_size	d_call	cdr3_nt	cdr3_aa
TRBV6-4	TRBJ1-1	few	.	TGTGCCAGCAGTGACGTCTCCGGGGGGAACACTGAAGCTTTCTTT	CASSDVSGGNTEAFF
TRBV18	TRBJ1-1	few	TRBD1	TGTGCCAGCTCACCAAGACAGGGGAACACTGAAGCTTTCTTT	CASSPRQGNTEAFF
TRBV2	TRBJ2-5	.	TRBD2	TGTGCCAGCAGTGAAGCTCCGGGGGGGATTAAGAAGGAGACCCAGTACTTC	CASSEAPGGIKKETQYF
TRBV7-6	TRBJ1-6	.	.	TGTGCCAGCAGCTTGGCCTTGGGGGGGCCGAATTCACCCCTCCACTTT	CASSLALGGPNSPLHF
TRBV5-1	TRBJ2-2	few	.	TGCGCCAGCAGCTTGGGGGGACTCTTGAACACCGGGGAGCTGTTTTTT	CASSLGGLLNTGELFF
TRBV30	TRBJ1-1	few	TRBD1	TGTGCCTGGAGTAGGGGGACAGCGAACACTGAAGCTTTCTTT	CAWSRGTANTEAFF
TRBV5-6	TRBJ2-3	once	TRBD2	TGTGCCAGCAGCTTGGTAGCGGGGGGGCCTTGGGATACGCAGTATTTT	CASSLVAGGPWDTQYF
TRBV5-6	TRBJ2-7	.	.	TGTGCCAGCACCGACAGTGCCCTCGAGCAGTACTTC	CASTDSALEQYF
TRBV18	TRBJ2-3	.	TRBD2	TGTGCCAGCTCACCAGGGAGGGAGCTAAGCACAGATACGCAGTATTTT	CASSPGRELSTDTQYF
TRBV4-3	TRBJ1-2	.	.	TGCGCCAGCAGCCAAGAGTATGGCTTGAACTATGGCTACACCTTC	CASSQEYGLNYGYTF
TRBV4-3	TRBJ2-1	.	TRBD2	TGCGCCAGCAGCCACGGGACTAGCTTCAATGAGCAGTTCTTC	CASSHGTSFNEQFF
TRBV7-3	TRBJ2-5	.	TRBD1	TGTGCCAGCAGCCCGACAGGGTCAGAGACCCAGTACTTC	CASSPTGSETQYF
TRBV7-7	TRBJ2-1	.	.	TGTGCCAGCAGCTTAGAAAACCGGGCGGGTGAGCAGTTCTTC	CASSLENRAGEQFF
TRBV4-3	TRBJ2-2	.	.	TGCGCCAGCAGCCGACTGCCCAACACCGGGGAGCTGTTTTTT	CASSRLPNTGELFF
TRBV24-1	TRBJ2-1	.	TRBD2	TGTGCCACCAGTGACCCCTCCCTTGGGGGGGGAGCCATCAATGAGCAGTTCTTC	CATSDPSLGGGAINEQFF
TRBV4-1	TRBJ1-3	few	.	TGCGCCAGCAGCCAAGATGGGGGCTCTGGAAACACCATATATTTT	CASSQDGGSGNTIYF
TRBV10-2	TRBJ1-3	.	.	TGCGCCAGCAGGGCGGCTTCTGGAAACACCATATATTTT	CASRAASGNTIYF
TRBV3-1/TRBV3-2	TRBJ2-3	.	TRBD2	TGTGCCAGCAGCCCCTCCCTTGCGGGAGGGTCAGATACGCAGTATTTT	CASSPSLAGGSDTQYF
TRBV27	TRBJ1-2	.	.	TGTGCCAGCAGCTCGACGGACTACTATGGCTACACCTTC	CASSSTDYYGYTF
TRBV4-1	TRBJ1-1	.	.	TGCGCCAGCACCCAAAGGGGAGGTAATACTGAAGCTTTCTTT	CASTQRGGNTEAFF
TRBV7-9	TRBJ2-3	.	.	TGTGCCAGCAGCTTACGAGGGAGTAAAGATACGCAGTATTTT	CASSLRGSKDTQYF
TRBV18	TRBJ2-5	.	TRBD1	TGTGCCAGCTCACCGGGACAGGGAGAGACCCAGTACTTC	CASSPGQGETQYF
TRBV30	TRBJ2-2	.	TRBD2	TGTGCCTGGAGTACATCGGGAGGGACCGGGGAGCTGTTTTTT	CAWSTSGGTGELFF
TRBV7-2	TRBJ1-3	once	.	TGTGCCAGCAGCCCAGGGACGCCTGGAAACACCATATATTTT	CASSPGTPGNTIYF
TRBV7-2	TRBJ1-2	.	.	TGTGCCAGCAGCTTAGTGGGAGGAGGTGACATGGGGGGCTACACCTTC	CASSLVGGGDMGGYTF
TRBV28	TRBJ1-1	.	.	TGTGCCAGCAGTTTTTACCCGCAGGGGTCCACTGAAGCTTTCTTT	CASSFYPQGSTEAFF
TRBV24-1	TRBJ2-7	.	.	TGTGCCGTCTCAGGTTCTCCACGACGCGAGCAGTACTTC	CAVSGSPRREQYF
TRBV5-8	TRBJ1-4	.	TRBD1	TGTGCCAGCAGCAGGACAGGGAGTGAAAAACTGTTTTTT	CASSRTGSEKLFF
TRBV6-6	TRBJ1-2	.	TRBD1	TGTGCCAGCGGAGAGACAGGGGAGTCGTATGGCTACACCTTC	CASGETGESYGYTF
TRBV23-1	TRBJ2-5	.	.	TGCGCCAGCAGTCAATGGGACCTAAGAGGGAAGACCCAGTACTTC	CASSQWDLRGKTQYF
TRBV23-1	TRBJ2-7	.	.	TGCGCCAGCAGTCCGTTGGAGGCCCCATATACGGTGCAGTACTTC	CASSPLEAPYTVQYF
TRBV19	TRBJ2-5	.	TRBD1	TGTGCCACTAGGGACAGGGGACAAGAGACCCAGTACTTC	CATRDRGQETQYF
TRBV6-2/TRBV6-3	TRBJ1-2	.	.	TGTGCCAGCAGTCGCGGGGGCGCGGGGGGCTACACCTTC	CASSRGGAGGYTF
TRBV11-2	TRBJ2-5	.	.	TGTGCCAGCAGCGAGGGGCATCAAGAGACCCAGTACTTC	CASSEGHQETQYF
TRBV7-2	TRBJ1-2	.	.	TGTGCCAGCAGCTTAGAACGAAGGAAGGGCTACACCTTC	CASSLERRKGYTF
TRBV5-1	TRBJ2-2	.	.	TGCGCCAGCACCCCTCACGTGGCAGCGGGGAACACCGGGGAGCTGTTTTTT	CASTPHVAAGNTGELFF
TRBV12-3/TRBV12-4	TRBJ1-2	.	.	TGTGCCAGCAGAACGATAGGCTATGGCTACACCTTC	CASRTIGYGYTF
TRBV7-2	TRBJ1-5	.	TRBD1	TGTGCCAGCAGCCCTACAGGGGGCCAGCCCCAGCATTTT	CASSPTGGQPQHF
TRBV4-3	TRBJ2-3	many	TRBD1	TGCGCCAGCAGCCAAGATGGCGGGACAGGGAGAACAGATACGCAGTATTTT	CASSQDGGTGRTDTQYF
TRBV27	TRBJ2-7	.	.	TGTGCCAGCAGTTTAGGGGGTCAGCAGTACTTC	CASSLGGQQYF
TRBV6-6	TRBJ2-7	.	.	TGTGCCAGCAGTTACTCGCCACGATCCTACGAGCAGTACTTC	CASSYSPRSYEQYF
TRBV5-1	TRBJ1-3	few	.	TGCGCCAGCAGCGGCGGGGACCGCGCATTCTCTGGAAACACCATATATTTT	CASSGGDRAFSGNTIYF
TRBV24-1	TRBJ1-1	.	.	TGTGCCACCAGTGGGCTGATCGAGAACACTGAAGCTTTCTTT	CATSGLIENTEAFF
TRBV7-3	TRBJ2-1	few	.	TGTGCCAGCGGGGGAGCGGGCAGGGGGAACAATGAGCAGTTCTTC	CASGGAGRGNNEQFF
TRBV4-3	TRBJ2-2	few	.	TGCGCCAGCAGCCAAGGACCCCAGGGGGGCAACACCGGGGAGCTGTTTTTT	CASSQGPQGGNTGELFF
TRBV7-2	TRBJ1-1	.	.	TGTGCCAGCAGCTTAGCCCGCGCGAACACTGAAGCTTTCTTT	CASSLARANTEAFF
TRBV6-6	TRBJ2-6	.	TRBD1	TGTGCCAGCAATAACAGGGGGCTCTCTGGGGCCAACGTCCTGACTTTC	CASNNRGLSGANVLTF
TRBV2	TRBJ1-6	.	TRBD1	TGTGCCAGCAGTGTTACAGGGGTCCCTAACTCACCCCTCCACTTT	CASSVTGVPNSPLHF
TRBV27	TRBJ2-3	.	.	TGTGCCAGCAGTTTAAGACTTCGAGATACGCAGTATTTT	CASSLRLRDTQYF